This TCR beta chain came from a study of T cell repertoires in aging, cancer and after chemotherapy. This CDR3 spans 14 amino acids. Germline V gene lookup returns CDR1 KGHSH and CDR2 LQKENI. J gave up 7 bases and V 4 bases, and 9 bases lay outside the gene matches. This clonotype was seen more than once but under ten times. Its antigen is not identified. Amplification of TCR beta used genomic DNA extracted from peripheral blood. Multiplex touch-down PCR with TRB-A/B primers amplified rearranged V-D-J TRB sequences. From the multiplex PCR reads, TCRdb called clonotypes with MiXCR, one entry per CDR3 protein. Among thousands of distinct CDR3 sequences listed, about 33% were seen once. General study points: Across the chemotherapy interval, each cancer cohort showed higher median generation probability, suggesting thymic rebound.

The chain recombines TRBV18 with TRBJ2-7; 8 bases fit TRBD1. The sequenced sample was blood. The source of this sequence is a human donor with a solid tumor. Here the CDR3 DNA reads TGTGCCAGCTCACTCCGACAGGGGATAGGGGAGCAGTACTTC. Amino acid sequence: CASSLRQGIGEQYF. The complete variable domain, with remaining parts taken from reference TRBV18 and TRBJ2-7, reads NAGVMQNPRHLVRRRGQEARLRCSPMKGHSHVYWYRQLPEEGLKFMVYLQKENIIDESGMPKERFSAEFPKEGPSILRIQQVVRGDSAAYFCASSLRQGIGEQYFGPGTRLTVT.